This T cell receptor beta chain originates from a study of vaccination and CD4 T cells after COVID-19. Overall study findings and caveats: Median SARS-CoV-2-reactive clonotype numbers went from 21 to 38; this increase was not significant.

The ends lost 4 bases at V and 4 bases at J; junction bases unmatched: 9. The germline CDR1 and CDR2 sequences are DFQATT and SNEGSKA (reference sequence). CDR3 size: 14 residues. With the Oncomine TCR Beta short-read assay, DNA from cultured CD4+ T cells was sequenced. TCRdb fed the PCR reads into MiXCR, producing one record per CDR3 protein. Of 9,500 to 10,000 distinct CDR3 sequences in the sample, under 75% were seen once. Comment on this clonotype: The antigen remains unidentified.

This sample's treatment: approximately nine-day PBMC culture with coronavirus spike peptide pools or control peptides (ViraFEST assay). The clonotype was recovered from a human donor who had recovered from COVID-19. This chain links TRBV20-1 with TRBJ1-2; 7 nucleotides align to TRBD1. Material: CD4+ T cells from blood, cultured in vitro. CDR3 protein: CSANQQGVGYGYTF. The CDR3 DNA sequence: TGCAGTGCTAACCAGCAGGGGGTAGGCTATGGCTACACCTTC.